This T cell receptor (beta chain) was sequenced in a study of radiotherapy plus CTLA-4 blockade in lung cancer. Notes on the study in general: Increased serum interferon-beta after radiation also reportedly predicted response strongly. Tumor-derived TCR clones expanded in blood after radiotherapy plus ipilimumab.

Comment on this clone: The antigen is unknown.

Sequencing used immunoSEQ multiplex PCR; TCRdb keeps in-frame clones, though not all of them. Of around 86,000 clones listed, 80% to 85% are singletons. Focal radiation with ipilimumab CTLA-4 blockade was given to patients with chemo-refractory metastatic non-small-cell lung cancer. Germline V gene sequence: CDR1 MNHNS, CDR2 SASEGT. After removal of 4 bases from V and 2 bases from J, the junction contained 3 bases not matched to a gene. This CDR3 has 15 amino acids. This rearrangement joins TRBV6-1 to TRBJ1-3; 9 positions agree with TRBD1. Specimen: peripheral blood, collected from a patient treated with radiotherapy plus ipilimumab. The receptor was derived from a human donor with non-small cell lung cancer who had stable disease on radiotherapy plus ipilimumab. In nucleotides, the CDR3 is TGTGCCAGCAGTGTGGGACAGGGAACTGGAAACACCATATATTTT. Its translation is CASSVGQGTGNTIYF.